This TCR beta chain was sequenced in a study of shared clonotypes between healthy human individuals. Overall study findings and caveats: A handful of donors showed sharing of 4.5% to 6% of naive CD4 clonotypes. Rarefaction demonstrated incomplete sorted-subset sequencing despite large depth.

V shed 6 bases and J 2 bases; nucleotides not matched to a gene: 7. CDR1 and CDR2 from the germline V gene are LNHDA and SQIVND (reference sequence). The CDR3 runs to 14 residues. Original data processing: Junction-only immunoSEQ data arrived without quality scores, meaning filtering differed. Data came from immunoSEQ multiplex PCR; TCRdb stores just in-frame clones and leaves some out. V, J and clone size were drawn from that table, and D and trimming were deduced from the DNA. The table lists approximately 2.1 million clones, approximately 93% of them singletons. Worth noting for this clone: What it binds is not known.

CD45RA-negative memory and CD45RA+ naive subsets were split from the CD4+ cells. The TCR sequence derives from a man aged 18 to 30 in good health. Some clones in this sample may be carry-over from other donors' samples. Sequenced sample: naive CD4+ T cells from PBMCs. Subset here: CD45RA+ positively selected. V and J are TRBV19 and TRBJ2-7; the match to TRBD1 covers 7 bases. CDR3: CASRNNRGTYEQYF. The DNA of the CDR3 is TGTGCCAGTAGGAACAACAGGGGAACCTACGAGCAGTACTTC.